This is a list of T cell receptor beta chains from one sample in a study of blood T cell repertoires in COVID-19. Clones were read by immunoSEQ multiplex PCR, and TCRdb kept only the in-frame ones, dropping some. The data hold around 52,000 clones, with about 92% observed a single time. Input material: peripheral blood. Receptors originate from a woman aged 80 or over with acute or convalescent COVID-19. Each CDR3 is given without its conserved first and last residue.

j_call v_call cdr3_aa
TRBJ1-1 TRBV6-5 ASSSTGANTEAF
TRBJ1-1 TRBV11-2 ASSSTNWIEAF
TRBJ2-7 TRBV5-4 ASSVNPGQGYEQY
TRBJ1-6 TRBV7-9 ASSLAGQVLSPLH
TRBJ2-1 TRBV5-1 ASSVQRGASYNEQF
TRBJ1-2 TRBV10-1 ASSEVRGDGYT
TRBJ2-1 TRBV2 ASSDERGGVEEQF
TRBJ2-5 TRBV4-1 ASSQGVGVLETQY
TRBJ1-5 TRBV2 ASSEEGWGNQPQH
TRBJ1-5 TRBV19 ASSPTRGEGNQPQH
TRBJ2-2 TRBV3-1/TRBV3-2 ASSHGGGELF
TRBJ2-7 TRBV6-1 ASSEVVGGGGEQY
TRBJ1-5 TRBV7-2 ASSLSWGGSNQPQH
TRBJ2-5 TRBV11-2 ASSLGTGETQY
TRBJ2-7 TRBV25-1 ASTGGAPYEQY
TRBJ2-1 TRBV3-1/TRBV3-2 ASSQSAPRGNEQF
TRBJ2-3 TRBV9 ASSVAGRGVDTQY
TRBJ2-3 TRBV25-1 ASSVTGGVGTDTQY
TRBJ1-5 TRBV11-2 ASSLGRADQPQH
TRBJ2-7 TRBV14 ASSQGLAGGLLAQY
TRBJ2-1 TRBV5-6 ASSLGASGGNNEQF
TRBJ2-3 TRBV5-1 ASKIQGGGDTQY
TRBJ2-3 TRBV7-6 ASSLGGTGTDTQY
TRBJ1-5 TRBV19 ASSMRGNQPQH
TRBJ2-5 TRBV19 ASRDRDVETQY
TRBJ1-4 TRBV6-5 ASRDGTGEKLF
TRBJ1-1 TRBV5-1 ASSWDRDPEAF
TRBJ2-1 TRBV19 ASSKGLGSYNEQF
TRBJ2-1 TRBV5-1 ASSLGQEGNEQF
TRBJ2-2 TRBV28 ASSLPGQGVTGELF
TRBJ2-4 TRBV27 ASSRGQGGYIQY
TRBJ2-7 TRBV6-5 ASSSSKAGQGHEQY
TRBJ2-2 TRBV5-1 ASSLLTGVTGELF